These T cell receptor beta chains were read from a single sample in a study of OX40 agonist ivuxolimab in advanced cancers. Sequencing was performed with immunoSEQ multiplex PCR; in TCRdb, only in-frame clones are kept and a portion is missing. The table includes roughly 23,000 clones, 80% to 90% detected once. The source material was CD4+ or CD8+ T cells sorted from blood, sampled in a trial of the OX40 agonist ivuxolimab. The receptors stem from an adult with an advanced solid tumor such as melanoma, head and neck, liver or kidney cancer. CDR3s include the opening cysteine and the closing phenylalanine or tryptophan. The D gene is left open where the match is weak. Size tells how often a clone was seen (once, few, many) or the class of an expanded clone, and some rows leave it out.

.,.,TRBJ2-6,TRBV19,TGTGCCAGTAGTTTTGGTATCTCTGGGGCCAACGTCCTGACTTTC,CASSFGISGANVLTF
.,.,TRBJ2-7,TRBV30,TGTGCCTGGAGGTTGGGGTACGAGCAGTACTTC,CAWRLGYEQYF
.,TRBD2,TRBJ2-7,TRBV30,TGTGCCTGGAGTGACGGGGGGGACTCCTACGAGCAGTACTTC,CAWSDGGDSYEQYF
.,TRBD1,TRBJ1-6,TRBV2,TGTGCCAGCGGTAACAGGGGCAATTCACCCCTCCACTTT,CASGNRGNSPLHF
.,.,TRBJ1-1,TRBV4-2,TGTGCCAGCAGCTTGGGCCCCGGGGGTATAACTGAAGCTTTCTTT,CASSLGPGGITEAFF
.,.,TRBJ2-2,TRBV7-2,TGTGCCAGCTTCTCAAGGGGGACATACACCGGGGAGCTGTTTTTT,CASFSRGTYTGELFF
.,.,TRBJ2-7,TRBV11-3,TGTGCCAGCAGCTTAGAAGCGAGCTACGAGCAGTACTTC,CASSLEASYEQYF
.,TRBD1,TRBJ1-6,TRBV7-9,TGTGCCAGCAGCCACCGGGACAGTTATTCACCCCTCCACTTT,CASSHRDSYSPLHF
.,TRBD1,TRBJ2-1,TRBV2,TGTGCCAGCAGTGAAGGGACAGGGGTATTCAATGAGCAGTTCTTC,CASSEGTGVFNEQFF
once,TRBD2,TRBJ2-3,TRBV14,TGTGCCAGCGCGGACGGGACTACAAGCACAGATACGCAGTATTTT,CASADGTTSTDTQYF
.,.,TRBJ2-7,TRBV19,TGTGCCAGTAGTACTGGATACGGAACCTACGAGCAGTACTTC,CASSTGYGTYEQYF
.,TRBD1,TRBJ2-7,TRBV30,TGTGCCTGGAGTCCCTATCAGGGGGACGAGCAGTACTTC,CAWSPYQGDEQYF
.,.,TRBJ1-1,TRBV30,TGTGCCTGGAGTGGGGGGAGCACTGAAGCTTTCTTT,CAWSGGSTEAFF
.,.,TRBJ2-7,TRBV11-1,TGTGCCAGCAGCCCCTTCGTGACGGATCCGCCAGGGATCGAGCAGTACTTC,CASSPFVTDPPGIEQYF
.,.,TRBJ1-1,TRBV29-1,TGCAGCGCCCTATCATCGGGGAACACTGAAGCTTTCTTT,CSALSSGNTEAFF
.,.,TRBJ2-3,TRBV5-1,TGCGCCAGCAGCTTGATGGGCAGTCGCACAGATACGCAGTATTTT,CASSLMGSRTDTQYF